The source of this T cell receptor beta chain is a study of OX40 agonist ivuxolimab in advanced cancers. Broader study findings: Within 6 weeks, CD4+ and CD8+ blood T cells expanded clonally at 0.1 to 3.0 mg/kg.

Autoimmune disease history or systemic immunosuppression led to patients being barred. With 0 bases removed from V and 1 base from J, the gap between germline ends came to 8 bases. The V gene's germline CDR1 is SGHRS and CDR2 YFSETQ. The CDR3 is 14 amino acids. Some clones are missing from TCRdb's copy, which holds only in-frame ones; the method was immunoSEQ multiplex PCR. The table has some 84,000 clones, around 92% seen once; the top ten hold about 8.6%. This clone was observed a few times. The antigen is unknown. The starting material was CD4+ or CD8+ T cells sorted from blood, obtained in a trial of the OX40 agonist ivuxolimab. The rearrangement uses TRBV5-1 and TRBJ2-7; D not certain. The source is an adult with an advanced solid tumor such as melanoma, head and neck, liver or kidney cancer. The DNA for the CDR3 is TGCGCCAGCAGCTTGGCCGCGGAGTCCTACGAGCAGTACTTC. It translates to CASSLAAESYEQYF. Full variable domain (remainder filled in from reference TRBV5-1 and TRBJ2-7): KAGVTQTPRYLIKTRGQQVTLSCSPISGHRSVSWYQQTPGQGLQFLFEYFSETQRNKGNFPGRFSGRQFSNSRSEMNVSTLELGDSALYLCASSLAAESYEQYFGPGTRLTVT.